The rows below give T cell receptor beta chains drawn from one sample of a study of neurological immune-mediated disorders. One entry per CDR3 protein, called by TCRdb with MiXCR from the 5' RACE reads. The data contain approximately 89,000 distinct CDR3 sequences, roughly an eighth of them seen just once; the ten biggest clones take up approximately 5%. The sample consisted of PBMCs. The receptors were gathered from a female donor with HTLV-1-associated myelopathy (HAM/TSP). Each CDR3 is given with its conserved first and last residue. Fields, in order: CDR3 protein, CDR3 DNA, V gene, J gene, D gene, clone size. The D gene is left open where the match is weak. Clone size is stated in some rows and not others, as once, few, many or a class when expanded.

CASSPGDLKAGEQYF,TGTGCCAGCAGTCCCGGGGACCTAAAAGCGGGCGAGCAGTACTTC,TRBV28,TRBJ2-7,NA,many
CASSSRLAGDSYNEQFF,TGTGCCAGCAGCTCAAGACTAGCGGGGGACTCCTACAATGAGCAGTTCTTC,TRBV7-8,TRBJ2-1,TRBD2,many
CASSLVLYKGTEGWTEAFF,TGCGCCAGCAGCTTGGTCTTATATAAGGGGACAGAAGGATGGACTGAAGCTTTCTTT,TRBV5-1,TRBJ1-1,TRBD1,many
CASSLADRGRQETQYF,TGTGCCAGCAGCTTGGCGGACAGGGGGCGGCAAGAGACCCAGTACTTC,TRBV5-4,TRBJ2-5,TRBD1,NA
CASSLRETEQYF,TGTGCCAGCAGCTTGCGAGAGACCGAGCAGTACTTC,TRBV5-6,TRBJ2-7,NA,many
CASNTLGQGDTEAFF,TGTGCCAGCAATACCTTGGGACAGGGTGACACTGAAGCTTTCTTT,TRBV28,TRBJ1-1,TRBD1,medium-sized
CASSLDVSYEQYF,TGCGCCAGCAGCTTGGACGTTTCCTACGAGCAGTACTTC,TRBV5-1,TRBJ2-7,NA,many
CSAPDRGSTGELFF,TGCAGTGCTCCCGACAGGGGGAGTACCGGGGAGCTGTTTTTT,TRBV20-1,TRBJ2-2,TRBD1,many
CASRGGRTSTDTQYF,TGCGCCAGCCGGGGGGGACGCACTAGCACAGATACGCAGTATTTT,TRBV5-1,TRBJ2-3,TRBD2,many
CASSRGPATNEKLFF,TGTGCCAGCAGCCGGGGACCAGCAACTAATGAAAAACTGTTTTTT,TRBV6-5,TRBJ1-4,NA,many